The 20 T cell receptor beta chains below all came from one sample that was sequenced in a study of technical replicates of blood from several donors. The table came from immunoSEQ multiplex PCR; TCRdb's copy has only in-frame clones and leaves some out. Seen here are approximately 50,000 clones, about 86% observed once, and the top ten hold roughly 5.8%. Sequencing was carried out using PBMCs. The receptors stem from a human donor in good health. Some clones in this sample may be carry-over from other donors' samples.

This clone was found a few times. The genes are TRBV27 and TRBJ1-5; maybe TRBD1 (5 bases). Germline V gene lookup returns CDR1 MNHEY and CDR2 SMNVEV (reference sequence). Deletions cut 6 bases from V and 4 bases from J, with 10 bases between. CDR3 length: 13 residues. The CDR3 nucleotides read TGTGCCAGCAGCATGGGGGGGAATCAGCCCCAGCATTTT. It translates to CASSMGGNQPQHF.

The V and J genes are TRBV7-2 and TRBJ2-5; 8 nucleotides line up with TRBD1. Germline CDR1 reads SGHTA; CDR2 reads FQGNSA. The CDR3 runs to 15 residues. V trimming: 5 bases; J trimming: 1 base; junction bases outside the gene matches: 6. The CDR3 DNA is TGTGCCAGCAGCCACAAGACAGGGGTCCAAGAGACCCAGTACTTC. Protein: CASSHKTGVQETQYF.

The chain carries TRBV2 and TRBJ1-1; TRBD1 matches at 9 bases. The germline gives CDR1 SNHLY, CDR2 FYNNEI. The CDR3 is 15 amino acids. Trimming cost V 6 bases and J 5 bases; bases outside gene matches: 10. CDR3 nucleotides: TGTGCCAGCAGGCCAAGGACAGGGGTCGGAACTGAAGCTTTCTTT. This sequence encodes CASRPRTGVGTEAFF.

The chain uses TRBV2 and TRBJ1-4, with 7 bases aligning to TRBD1. The CDR3 sequence is 14 residues long. In germline, CDR1 is SNHLY, CDR2 FYNNEI. The trim removed 8 bases at V and 8 bases at J, leaving 11 bases unmatched. DNA of the CDR3: TGTGCCAGCTATTCAGGGGGGACTGGCGAAAAACTGTTTTTT. Its translation is CASYSGGTGEKLFF. Using reference TRBV2 and TRBJ1-4 for the parts outside the CDR3, the full variable domain is EPEVTQTPSHQVTQMGQEVILRCVPISNHLYFYWYRQILGQKVEFLVSFYNNEISEKSEIFDDQFSVERPDGSNFTLKIRSTKLEDSAMYFCASYSGGTGEKLFFGSGTQLSVL.

The CDR3 region is CASSLWAGGVTEQFF. CDR3 nucleotide sequence: TGTGCCAGCAGTTTGTGGGCGGGAGGAGTTACTGAGCAGTTCTTC. The chain uses TRBV27 and TRBJ2-1; 8 positions agree with TRBD2. V lost 3 bases, J lost 9 bases, and 10 bases stayed unmatched. There are 15 residues in the CDR3. The germline gives CDR1 MNHEY, CDR2 SMNVEV (reference sequence).

V is TRBV6-6 and J is TRBJ2-7; TRBD2 might be the D (5 bases). This CDR3 is built from 12 residues. CDR1 and CDR2 from the germline V gene are MNHNY and SVGAGI (reference sequence). Trimming removed 6 bases from V and 6 bases from J, with 12 bases in between. CDR3 region: CASSSSGIEQYF. The CDR3 DNA reads TGTGCCAGCAGCTCTTCGGGGATCGAGCAGTACTTC.

CDR3 in DNA: TGTGCCAGCAGTTTGACACAGACTGGAAACACCATATATTTT. This codes for CASSLTQTGNTIYF. This sequence joins TRBV27 and TRBJ1-3, with unresolved D. The CDR3 contains 14 residues. Germline V gives CDR1 MNHEY, CDR2 SMNVEV (reference sequence). V lost 3 bases, J lost 2 bases, and 8 bases lay in between.

This sequence joins TRBV5-6 and TRBJ2-2; D gene uncertain. The CDR3 runs to 14 residues. Trimming took 0 bases from V and 6 from J, leaving 9 bases between them. Germline V lookup: CDR1 SGHDT, CDR2 YYEEEE. The CDR3 spells CASSLAGYAGELFF. The DNA for the CDR3 is TGTGCCAGCAGCTTGGCCGGGTACGCCGGGGAGCTGTTTTTT.

The chain is built from TRBV14 and TRBJ1-4; D perhaps matches TRBD1 (5 bases). CDR1 and CDR2 from the germline V gene are SGHDN and FVKESK. V dropped 3 bases and J dropped 8 bases, with 16 bases sitting between them. The CDR3 covers 15 residues. The CDR3 sequence: CASSQGPRQFEKLFF. CDR3 DNA sequence: TGTGCCAGCAGCCAGGGGCCCCGACAGTTCGAAAAACTGTTTTTT.

This chain connects TRBV2 to TRBJ2-5; tentatively, D is TRBD1 (7 bases). The germline gives CDR1 SNHLY, CDR2 FYNNEI. The CDR3 has 14 amino acids. Trimming removed 7 bases at V and 5 bases at J, with 17 bases between. CDR3 in DNA: TGTGCCAGCAACCAGGGGGGCACGAGGGAGACCCAGTACTTC. Protein product: CASNQGGTRETQYF. The variable domain in full, with the rest retrieved from reference TRBV2 and TRBJ2-5, is EPEVTQTPSHQVTQMGQEVILRCVPISNHLYFYWYRQILGQKVEFLVSFYNNEISEKSEIFDDQFSVERPDGSNFTLKIRSTKLEDSAMYFCASNQGGTRETQYFGPGTRLLVL.

The chain employs TRBV2 and TRBJ2-5, with D perhaps TRBD2 (6 bases). Trimming cost V 9 bases and J 7 bases, with 21 bases left between them. From germline, CDR1 is SNHLY and CDR2 FYNNEI. This CDR3 region has 14 residues. The CDR3: CASLPGLRTVTQYF. The CDR3 region has the DNA TGTGCCAGTCTACCGGGACTGCGCACTGTGACCCAGTACTTC.

V gene TRBV18 combines with J gene TRBJ2-1; 8 bases line up with TRBD1. In germline, CDR1 is KGHSH, CDR2 LQKENI. This CDR3 contains 13 residues. V shed 3 bases and J 8 bases; nucleotides not matched to a gene: 3. The CDR3 DNA follows: TGTGCCAGCTCACCCCAGGGGGCCTATGAGCAGTTCTTC. Residues: CASSPQGAYEQFF.

This clone has just a few counts. This chain links TRBV29-1 with TRBJ1-1; no clear D gene. The CDR3 consists of 13 residues. Trimming took off 3 bases at V and 0 bases at J, with 8 bases between the two ends. Germline V gives CDR1 SQVTM, CDR2 ANQGSEA. The CDR3 loop is CSVERTMNTEAFF. The CDR3 DNA reads as TGCAGCGTTGAGCGTACTATGAACACTGAAGCTTTCTTT.

This chain links TRBV11-1 with TRBJ2-2; maybe TRBD2 (5 bases). The CDR3 sequence is 15 residues long. The V end lost 5 bases, the J end lost 0 bases, and 10 bases lay between the germline ends. Germline-derived CDR1 and CDR2 are SGHAT and FQDESV (reference sequence). CDR3: CASSPGGPNTGELFF. CDR3 in DNA: TGTGCCAGCAGCCCCGGCGGGCCGAACACCGGGGAGCTGTTTTTT.

The chain has TRBV5-1 and TRBJ2-1; 11 bases line up with TRBD2. V lost 2 bases to trimming and J lost 4 bases; unmatched junction nucleotides: 5. CDR1 and CDR2 from the germline V gene are SGHRS and YFSETQ. The CDR3 contains 16 residues. The CDR3 coding sequence is TGCGCCAGCAGCTTACTAGCGGGGGCGGTTTACAATGAGCAGTTCTTC. Its translation is CASSLLAGAVYNEQFF.

The rearrangement joins TRBV5-1 to TRBJ2-7; 10 bases are shared with TRBD1. The CDR3 covers 14 residues. Trimming cost V 4 bases and J 2 bases; bases outside gene matches: 3. The germline gives CDR1 SGHRS, CDR2 YFSETQ. The CDR3 protein is CASSRGQGTYEQYF. The DNA for the CDR3 is TGCGCCAGCAGCCGGGGACAGGGGACCTACGAGCAGTACTTC.

The V and J genes are TRBV5-6 and TRBJ2-5; maybe TRBD2 (5 bases). Germline values: CDR1 SGHDT, CDR2 YYEEEE. V gave up 1 base and J gave up 5 bases, with 12 bases separating them. This CDR3 has 14 amino acids. The CDR3: CASSLWLAGETQYF. DNA for the CDR3: TGTGCCAGCAGCTTGTGGCTAGCCGGGGAGACCCAGTACTTC. The whole variable domain, remainder taken from reference TRBV5-6 and TRBJ2-5, is DAGVTQSPTHLIKTRGQQVTLRCSPKSGHDTVSWYQQALGQGPQFIFQYYEEEERQRGNFPDRFSGHQFPNYSSELNVNALLLGDSALYLCASSLWLAGETQYFGPGTRLLVL.

The chain employs TRBV5-7 and TRBJ1-5, with D possibly matching TRBD1 (6 bases). TRBV5-7 is flagged as an ORF with uncertain function. Trimming took off 4 bases at V and 0 bases at J, with 20 bases between the two ends. The CDR3 contains 18 residues. This CDR3 is CASSTKRGSGYSNQPQHF. The DNA for the CDR3 is TGTGCCAGCAGCACAAAAAGGGGGTCCGGATATAGCAATCAGCCCCAGCATTTT.

V gene TRBV2 combines with J gene TRBJ2-1; TRBD2 matches at 12 bases. V trimming: 2 bases; J trimming: 8 bases; junction bases outside the gene matches: 4. Germline-derived CDR1 and CDR2 are SNHLY and FYNNEI. The CDR3 sequence is 15 residues long. The CDR3 loop is CASSEIGTSGYEQFF. The CDR3 nucleotides are TGTGCCAGCAGTGAAATAGGGACTAGCGGGTATGAGCAGTTCTTC.

The CDR3 is CASSSHRPGDYEQYF. CDR3 DNA: TGTGCCAGCAGTTCCCACCGCCCGGGGGACTACGAGCAGTACTTC. V and J are TRBV6-5 and TRBJ2-7, with D maybe TRBD2 (6 bases). Trimming took off 4 bases at V and 3 bases at J, with 16 bases between the two ends. This CDR3 is built from 15 residues. Germline CDR1 reads MNHEY; CDR2 reads SVGAGI.